The 9 T cell receptor beta chains below all came from one sample that was sequenced in a study of T cells in localized non-small cell lung cancer. TCRdb keeps only in-frame clones here, not all; method: immunoSEQ multiplex PCR. The sample lists over 20,000 clones; about 90% were seen once. The specimen comprised peripheral blood, sampled before any cancer treatment. The receptor set was obtained from a male donor at least 60 years old with stage I squamous cell lung carcinoma.

The chain joins TRBV4-3 to TRBJ1-3; D not resolved. V was pared by 1 base and J by 2 bases, with 9 bases between. Per germline, CDR1 LGHNA and CDR2 YSLEER. The CDR3 extends over 15 amino acids. The CDR3 coding sequence is TGCGCCAGCAGCCAAGGGTTCGGGGCTGGAAACACCATATATTTT. This codes for CASSQGFGAGNTIYF.

The chain's CDR3 is CASSLKLGGMWNEQFF. Written as DNA, the CDR3 is TGTGCCAGCTCCCTCAAGCTCGGGGGTATGTGGAATGAGCAGTTCTTC. The V call is TRBV18, the J call TRBJ2-1, with D maybe TRBD2 (6 bases). The CDR3 loop spans 16 amino acids. The germline V and J ends were trimmed by 6 bases and 7 bases, with 22 bases remaining between them. Germline V lookup: CDR1 KGHSH, CDR2 LQKENI.

The J gene is TRBJ1-1, the V gene TRBV9, with D possibly matching TRBD1 (5 bases). Germline V lookup: CDR1 SGDLS, CDR2 YYNGEE. Trimming stripped 3 bases from V and 8 bases from J, with 14 bases between. This CDR3 spans 13 amino acids. CDR3 nucleotides: TGTGCCAGCAGCGGAGGTTTAAGACAGGAAGCTTTCTTT. Its translation is CASSGGLRQEAFF.

V is TRBV28 and J is TRBJ1-5, with 9 bases lining up with TRBD1. There are 15 residues in the CDR3. V lost 6 bases, J lost 2 bases, and 5 bases stayed unmatched. Germline CDR1 and CDR2: MDHEN and SYDVKM. CDR3 region: CASRPRTGGNQPQHF. The CDR3 DNA reads as TGTGCCAGCAGGCCCCGGACAGGGGGCAATCAGCCCCAGCATTTT.

The chain employs TRBV5-1 and TRBJ2-1; 7 positions match TRBD1. V was pared by 0 bases and J by 2 bases, with 2 bases of the junction left unmatched. This CDR3 spans 15 amino acids. Germline lookup yields CDR1 SGHRS and CDR2 YFSETQ. DNA of the CDR3: TGCGCCAGCAGCTTGGTCCAGGGGGCCTACAATGAGCAGTTCTTC. Translation gives CASSLVQGAYNEQFF.

The chain links TRBV4-2 to TRBJ1-2, with TRBD1 matching over 9 bases. Germline trimming cut 3 bases from V and 7 bases from J; bases unmatched to any gene: 0. The CDR3 totals 12 residues. The germline CDR1 and CDR2 sequences are LGHNA and YNFKEQ. The CDR3 protein is CASSQGQGGYTF. For the CDR3, the DNA is TGTGCCAGCAGCCAGGGACAGGGTGGCTACACCTTC.

J is TRBJ2-1 and V is TRBV4-2; TRBD2 agrees at 14 bases. Trimming cost V 1 base and J 7 bases; bases outside gene matches: 9. Germline-derived CDR1 and CDR2 are LGHNA and YNFKEQ. The CDR3 is 18 residues long. The CDR3 spells CASSQVAPTSGGANEQFF. The CDR3 DNA sequence: TGTGCCAGCAGCCAAGTAGCCCCGACTAGCGGGGGGGCGAATGAGCAGTTCTTC.

V gene TRBV7-2 combines with J gene TRBJ1-4; weak D call: TRBD1 (5 bases). Germline loops: CDR1 SGHTA, CDR2 FQGNSA. Trimming shortened V by 5 bases and J by 8 bases, and 15 bases separated the two germline ends. The CDR3 has 14 amino acids. In DNA, the CDR3 is TGTGCCAGCAGCCGGATTCAGGGCGGGGAAAAACTGTTTTTT. It specifies CASSRIQGGEKLFF.

The gene calls are TRBV19 and TRBJ1-1; D ambiguous. Germline V CDR1 and CDR2: LNHDA, SQIVND (reference sequence). The V end was cut by 7 bases, the J end by 0 bases, with 9 bases between. There are 13 residues in the CDR3. The CDR3 is CASMFTVNTEAFF. The CDR3 coding sequence is TGTGCCAGTATGTTCACCGTGAACACTGAAGCTTTCTTT.